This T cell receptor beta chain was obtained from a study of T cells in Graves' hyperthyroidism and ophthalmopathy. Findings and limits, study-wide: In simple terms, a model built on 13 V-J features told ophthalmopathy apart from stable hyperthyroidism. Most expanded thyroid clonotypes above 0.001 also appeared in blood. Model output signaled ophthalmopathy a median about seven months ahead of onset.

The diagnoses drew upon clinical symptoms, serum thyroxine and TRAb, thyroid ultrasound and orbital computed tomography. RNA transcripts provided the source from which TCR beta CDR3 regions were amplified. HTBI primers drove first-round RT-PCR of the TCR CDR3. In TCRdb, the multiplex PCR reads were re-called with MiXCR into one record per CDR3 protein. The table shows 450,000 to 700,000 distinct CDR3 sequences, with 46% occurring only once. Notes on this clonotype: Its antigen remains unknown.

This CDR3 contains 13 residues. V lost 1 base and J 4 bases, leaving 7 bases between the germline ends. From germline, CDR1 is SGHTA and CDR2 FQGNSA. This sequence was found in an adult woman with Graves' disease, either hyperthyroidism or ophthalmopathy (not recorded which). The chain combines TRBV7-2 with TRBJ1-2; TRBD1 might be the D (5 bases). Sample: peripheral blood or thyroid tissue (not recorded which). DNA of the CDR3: TGTGCCAGCAGCTTAGATGGGACCTATGGCTACACCTTC. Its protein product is CASSLDGTYGYTF.